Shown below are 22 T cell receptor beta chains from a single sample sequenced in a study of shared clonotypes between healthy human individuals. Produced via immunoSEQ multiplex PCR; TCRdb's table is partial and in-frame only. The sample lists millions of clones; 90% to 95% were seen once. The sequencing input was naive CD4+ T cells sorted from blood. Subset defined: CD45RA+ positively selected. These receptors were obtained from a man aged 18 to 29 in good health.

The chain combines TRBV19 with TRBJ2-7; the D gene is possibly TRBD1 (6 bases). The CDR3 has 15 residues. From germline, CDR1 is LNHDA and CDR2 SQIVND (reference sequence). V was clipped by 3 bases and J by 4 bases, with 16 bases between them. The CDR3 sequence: CASSIVFQGTYEQYF. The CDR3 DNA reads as TGTGCCAGTAGTATTGTCTTCCAGGGGACATACGAGCAGTACTTC.

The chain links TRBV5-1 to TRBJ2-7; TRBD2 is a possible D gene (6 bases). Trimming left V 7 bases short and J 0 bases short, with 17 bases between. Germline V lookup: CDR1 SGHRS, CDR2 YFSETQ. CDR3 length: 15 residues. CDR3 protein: CASGSGLRSSYEQYF. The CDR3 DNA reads TGCGCCAGCGGCTCGGGACTTCGGAGCTCCTACGAGCAGTACTTC. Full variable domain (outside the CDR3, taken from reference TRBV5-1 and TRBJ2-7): KAGVTQTPRYLIKTRGQQVTLSCSPISGHRSVSWYQQTPGQGLQFLFEYFSETQRNKGNFPGRFSGRQFSNSRSEMNVSTLELGDSALYLCASGSGLRSSYEQYFGPGTRLTVT.

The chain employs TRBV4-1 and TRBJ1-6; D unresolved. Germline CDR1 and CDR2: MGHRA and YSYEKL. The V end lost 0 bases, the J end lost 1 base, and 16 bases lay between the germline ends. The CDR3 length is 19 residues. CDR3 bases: TGCGCCAGCAGCCAAGATGGGTTAGGCAGGAGGTCCTATAATTCACCCCTCCACTTT. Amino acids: CASSQDGLGRRSYNSPLHF.

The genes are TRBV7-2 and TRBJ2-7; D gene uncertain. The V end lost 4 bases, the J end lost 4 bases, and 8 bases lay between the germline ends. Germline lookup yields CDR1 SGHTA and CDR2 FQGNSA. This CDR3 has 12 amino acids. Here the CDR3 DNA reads TGTGCCAGCAGCTCAGATAAATACGAGCAGTACTTC. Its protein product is CASSSDKYEQYF.

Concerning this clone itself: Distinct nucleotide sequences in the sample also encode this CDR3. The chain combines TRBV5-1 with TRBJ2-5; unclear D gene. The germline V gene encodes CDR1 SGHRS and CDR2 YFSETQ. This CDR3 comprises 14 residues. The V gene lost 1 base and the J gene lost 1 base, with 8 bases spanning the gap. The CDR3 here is CASSLLAGQETQYF. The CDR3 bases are TGCGCCAGCAGCTTGCTGGCAGGCCAAGAGACCCAGTACTTC.

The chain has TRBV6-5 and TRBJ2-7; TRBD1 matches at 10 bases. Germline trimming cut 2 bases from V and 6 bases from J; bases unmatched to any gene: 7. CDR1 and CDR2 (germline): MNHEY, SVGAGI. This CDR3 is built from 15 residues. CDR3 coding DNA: TGTGCCAGCAGTTACCTGGGACAGGGGCGAGGCGAGCAGTACTTC. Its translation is CASSYLGQGRGEQYF.

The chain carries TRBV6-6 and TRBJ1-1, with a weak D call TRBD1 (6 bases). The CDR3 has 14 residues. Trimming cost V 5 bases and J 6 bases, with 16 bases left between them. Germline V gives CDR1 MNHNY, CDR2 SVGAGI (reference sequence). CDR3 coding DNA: TGTGCCAGCAGTCCCCGTGGGGGGCGCGCTGAAGCTTTCTTT. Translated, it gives CASSPRGGRAEAFF.

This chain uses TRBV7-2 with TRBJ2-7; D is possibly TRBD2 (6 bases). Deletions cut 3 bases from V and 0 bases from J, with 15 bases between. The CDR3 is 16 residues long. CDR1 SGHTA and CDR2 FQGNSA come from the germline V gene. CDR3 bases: TGTGCCAGCAGCTTGCCCCGCGGGGCCAGCTCCTACGAGCAGTACTTC. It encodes CASSLPRGASSYEQYF.

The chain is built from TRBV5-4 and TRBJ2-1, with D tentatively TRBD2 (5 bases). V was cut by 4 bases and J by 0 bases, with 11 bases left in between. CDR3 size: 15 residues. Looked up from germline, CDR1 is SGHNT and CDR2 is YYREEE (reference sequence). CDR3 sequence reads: CASSTDLSSYNEQFF. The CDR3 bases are TGTGCCAGCAGCACGGACTTGAGCTCCTACAATGAGCAGTTCTTC.

DNA for the CDR3: TGTGCCAGTAGTACCAGACAGGGTAGCTATGGCTACACCTTC. It translates to CASSTRQGSYGYTF. The chain links TRBV19 to TRBJ1-2, with 7 positions matching TRBD1. The V gene's germline CDR1 is LNHDA and CDR2 SQIVND (reference sequence). The CDR3 has 14 amino acids. V was pared by 4 bases and J by 4 bases, with 6 bases of the junction left unmatched.

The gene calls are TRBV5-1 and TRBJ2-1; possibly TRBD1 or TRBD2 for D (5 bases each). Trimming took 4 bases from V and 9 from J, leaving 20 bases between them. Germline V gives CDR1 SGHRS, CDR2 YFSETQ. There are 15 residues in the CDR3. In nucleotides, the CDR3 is TGCGCCAGCAGCCCAGTGAATTCGGGGCTGGTTGAGCAGTTCTTC. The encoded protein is CASSPVNSGLVEQFF. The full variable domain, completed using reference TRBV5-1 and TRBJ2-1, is KAGVTQTPRYLIKTRGQQVTLSCSPISGHRSVSWYQQTPGQGLQFLFEYFSETQRNKGNFPGRFSGRQFSNSRSEMNVSTLELGDSALYLCASSPVNSGLVEQFFGPGTRLTVL.

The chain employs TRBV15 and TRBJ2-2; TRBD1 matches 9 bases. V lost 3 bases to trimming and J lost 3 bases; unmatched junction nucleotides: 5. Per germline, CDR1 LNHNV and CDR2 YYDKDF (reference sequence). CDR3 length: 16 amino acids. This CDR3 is CATSSYRGRDTGELFF. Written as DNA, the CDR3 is TGTGCCACCAGCAGCTACAGGGGGCGCGACACCGGGGAGCTGTTTTTT.

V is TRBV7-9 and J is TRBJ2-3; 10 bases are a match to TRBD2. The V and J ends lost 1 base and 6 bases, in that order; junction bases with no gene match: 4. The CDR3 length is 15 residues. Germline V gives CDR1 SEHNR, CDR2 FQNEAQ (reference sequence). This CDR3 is CASSLVAGGGDTQYF. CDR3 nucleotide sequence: TGTGCCAGCAGCTTAGTAGCGGGAGGAGGGGATACGCAGTATTTT.

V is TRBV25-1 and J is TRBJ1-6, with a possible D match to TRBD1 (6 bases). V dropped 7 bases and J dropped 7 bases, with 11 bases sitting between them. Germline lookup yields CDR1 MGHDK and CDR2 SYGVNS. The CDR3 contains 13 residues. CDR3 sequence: CASMGGGNSPLHF. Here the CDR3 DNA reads TGTGCCAGCATGGGGGGCGGCAATTCACCCCTCCACTTT.

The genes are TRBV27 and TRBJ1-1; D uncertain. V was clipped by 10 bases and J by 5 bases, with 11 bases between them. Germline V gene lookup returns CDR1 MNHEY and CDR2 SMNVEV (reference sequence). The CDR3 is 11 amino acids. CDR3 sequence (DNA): TGTGCCACCCGGTCGGGAACTGAAGCTTTCTTT. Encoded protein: CATRSGTEAFF.

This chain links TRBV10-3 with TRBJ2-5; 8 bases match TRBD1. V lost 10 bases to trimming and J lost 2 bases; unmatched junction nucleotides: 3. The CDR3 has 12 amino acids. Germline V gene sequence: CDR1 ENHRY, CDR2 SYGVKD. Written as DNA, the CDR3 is TGTGCCACCTGGACAGGGCAAGAGACCCAGTACTTC. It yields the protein CATWTGQETQYF.

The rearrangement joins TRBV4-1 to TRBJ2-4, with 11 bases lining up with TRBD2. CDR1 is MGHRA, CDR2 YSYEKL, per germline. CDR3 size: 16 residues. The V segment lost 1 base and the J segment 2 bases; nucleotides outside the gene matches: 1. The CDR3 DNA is TGCGCCAGCAGCCAAGGACTAGCGGGGTCCAAAAACATTCAGTACTTC. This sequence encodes CASSQGLAGSKNIQYF.

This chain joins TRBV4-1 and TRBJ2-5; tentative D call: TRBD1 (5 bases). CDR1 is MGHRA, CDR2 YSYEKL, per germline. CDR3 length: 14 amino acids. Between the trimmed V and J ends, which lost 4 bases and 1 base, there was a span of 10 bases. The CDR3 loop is CASSPQGFQETQYF. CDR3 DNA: TGCGCCAGCAGCCCCCAGGGATTCCAAGAGACCCAGTACTTC.

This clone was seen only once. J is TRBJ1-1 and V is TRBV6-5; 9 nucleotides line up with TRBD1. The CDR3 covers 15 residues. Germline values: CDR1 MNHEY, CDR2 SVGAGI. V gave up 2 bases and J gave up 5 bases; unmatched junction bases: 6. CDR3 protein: CASSYNRQGGTEAFF. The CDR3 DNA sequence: TGTGCCAGCAGTTACAACCGACAGGGGGGGACTGAAGCTTTCTTT.

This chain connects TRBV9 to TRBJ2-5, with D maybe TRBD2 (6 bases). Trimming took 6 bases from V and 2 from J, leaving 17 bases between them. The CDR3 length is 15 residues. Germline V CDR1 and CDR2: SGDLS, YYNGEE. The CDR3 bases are TGTGCCAGCAAAGGGTGGCTAGCGTGGCAAGAGACCCAGTACTTC. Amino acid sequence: CASKGWLAWQETQYF.

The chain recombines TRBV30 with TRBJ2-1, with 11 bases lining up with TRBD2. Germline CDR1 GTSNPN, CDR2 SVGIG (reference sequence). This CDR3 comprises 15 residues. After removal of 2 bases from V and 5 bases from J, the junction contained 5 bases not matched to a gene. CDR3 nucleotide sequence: TGTGCCTGGAGTCCCGGGACTAGCGGCAACAATGAGCAGTTCTTC. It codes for CAWSPGTSGNNEQFF.

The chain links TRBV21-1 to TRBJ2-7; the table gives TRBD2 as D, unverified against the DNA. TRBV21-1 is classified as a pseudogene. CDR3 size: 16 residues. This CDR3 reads CASSKVPSSSSYEQYF. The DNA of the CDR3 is TGTGCCAGCAGCAAAGTACCTTCCTCGAGCTCCTACGAGCAGTACTTC.